These 21 T cell receptor beta chains share one sample of origin, sequenced in a study of early T cells in non-severe SARS-CoV-2 infection. TCRdb reprocessed the 5' RACE reads with MiXCR, giving one entry per CDR3 protein. Of approximately 74,000 distinct CDR3 sequences listed, 11% to 15% were seen once; the top ten hold about 10%. What was sequenced was whole blood. The source is an adult who was a healthcare worker with PCR-confirmed SARS-CoV-2 infection or an uninfected control (not recorded which).

This clonotype was observed at least ten times. The CDR3 region has the DNA TGTGCCACCAAACTAGGGACAGTGAACACTGAAGCTTTCTTT. Translated: CATKLGTVNTEAFF. V is TRBV19 and J is TRBJ1-1; 7 bases map to TRBD1. The CDR3 loop spans 14 amino acids. The V and J ends lost 10 bases and 0 bases, in that order; junction bases with no gene match: 8. The V gene's germline CDR1 is LNHDA and CDR2 SQIVND (reference sequence).

The sample holds many counts of this clonotype. The chain combines TRBV20-1 with TRBJ2-5; 9 bases are a match to TRBD1. CDR1 is DFQATT, CDR2 SNEGSKA, per germline (reference sequence). The trim removed 3 bases at V and 9 bases at J, leaving 5 bases unmatched. The CDR3 runs 12 residues. The CDR3 here is CSASGTGLAQYF. The CDR3 nucleotides are TGCAGTGCTAGTGGGACAGGGTTGGCCCAGTACTTC.

The chain carries TRBV3-1 and TRBJ1-1, with TRBD1 matching 8 bases. The CDR3 is 17 residues long. Germline V gives CDR1 LGHDT, CDR2 YNNKEL (reference sequence). J lost 1 base, V lost 0 bases, and 7 bases had no gene match. The DNA for the CDR3 is TGTGCCAGCAGCCAAGACCCCCCCACAGGGGGGAACACTGAAGCTTTCTTT. Protein product: CASSQDPPTGGNTEAFF.

This clonotype was observed many times. The rearrangement joins TRBV29-1 to TRBJ2-3; D uncertain. V lost 3 bases to trimming and J lost 3 bases, with 7 bases between them. Per the germline V gene, CDR1 is SQVTM and CDR2 is ANQGSEA. This CDR3 has 12 amino acids. Written as DNA, the CDR3 is TGCAGCGTTGATGAAGGGACAGATACGCAGTATTTT. It codes for CSVDEGTDTQYF.

The gene calls are TRBV7-2 and TRBJ2-1; 11 bases agree with TRBD2. This CDR3 has 15 residues. V lost 5 bases to trimming and J lost 12 bases; unmatched junction nucleotides: 12. The germline V gene encodes CDR1 SGHTA and CDR2 FQGNSA. The CDR3 DNA sequence: TGTGCCAGCAGCACCCAACCTAGCGGGGGGCTTAGGCAGTTCTTC. Translating gives CASSTQPSGGLRQFF.

This clonotype was observed a few times. The J gene is TRBJ2-5, the V gene TRBV2, with unresolved D. This CDR3 comprises 11 residues. The germline gives CDR1 SNHLY, CDR2 FYNNEI. Trimming took off 4 bases at V and 4 bases at J, with 4 bases between the two ends. DNA for the CDR3: TGTGCCAGCAGTGTCGCAGAGACCCAGTACTTC. This encodes CASSVAETQYF. Drawing the rest from reference TRBV2 and TRBJ2-5, the complete variable domain is EPEVTQTPSHQVTQMGQEVILRCVPISNHLYFYWYRQILGQKVEFLVSFYNNEISEKSEIFDDQFSVERPDGSNFTLKIRSTKLEDSAMYFCASSVAETQYFGPGTRLLVL.

A few counts support this clonotype. The V call is TRBV19, the J call TRBJ1-5; 12 bases are a match to TRBD1. The CDR3 runs to 17 residues. J was trimmed by 3 bases and V by 5 bases; bases with no gene match: 8. Germline CDR1 is LNHDA and CDR2 is SQIVND (reference sequence). The CDR3 loop reads CASSARDRGHNNQPQHF. The CDR3 DNA follows: TGTGCCAGTAGTGCCCGGGACAGGGGGCATAACAATCAGCCCCAGCATTTT.

This chain uses TRBV6-2 or TRBV6-3 with TRBJ1-5; 7 bases are shared with TRBD1. The ends lost 5 bases at V and 4 bases at J; junction bases unmatched: 11. Germline-derived CDR1 and CDR2 are MNHEY and SVGEGT. The CDR3 consists of 16 residues. DNA for the CDR3: TGTGCCAGCAGTGACAGACAGGGTGGGATGAATCAGCCCCAGCATTTT. It encodes CASSDRQGGMNQPQHF.

The V gene is TRBV29-1, the J gene TRBJ1-2, with no clear D. Germline CDR1 is SQVTM and CDR2 is ANQGSEA. V lost 3 bases, J lost 4 bases, and 9 bases lay in between. The CDR3 spans 12 residues. DNA of the CDR3: TGCAGCGTTGATCAGCAACCCTATGGCTACACCTTC. The encoded protein is CSVDQQPYGYTF.

Only a few counts were recorded for this clonotype. V gene TRBV28 combines with J gene TRBJ2-1; 13 nucleotides align to TRBD2. J lost 6 bases, V lost 3 bases, and 2 bases had no gene match. This CDR3 has 15 residues. Germline CDR1 and CDR2: MDHEN and SYDVKM. In nucleotides, the CDR3 is TGTGCCAGCAGTTTGGGACTAGCGGGGATCAATGAGCAGTTCTTC. As protein: CASSLGLAGINEQFF. The full variable domain, rest sourced from reference TRBV28 and TRBJ2-1, is DVKVTQSSRYLVKRTGEKVFLECVQDMDHENMFWYRQDPGLGLRLIYFSYDVKMKEKGDIPEGYSVSREKKERFSLILESASTNQTSMYLCASSLGLAGINEQFFGPGTRLTVL.

This clonotype was detected many times. CDR3 sequence: CASSPGLAGGRGTDTQYF. Written as DNA, the CDR3 is TGCGCCAGCAGCCCGGGCCTAGCGGGGGGTCGGGGCACAGATACGCAGTATTTT. The rearrangement uses TRBV5-1 and TRBJ2-3, with TRBD2 matching 11 bases. CDR1 SGHRS and CDR2 YFSETQ come from the germline V gene. V dropped 4 bases and J dropped 1; count of bases not matched to a gene: 11. There are 18 residues in the CDR3.

This chain joins TRBV9 and TRBJ2-7; D not certain. The CDR3 runs 14 residues. Germline lookup yields CDR1 SGDLS and CDR2 YYNGEE. Trimming took off 0 bases at V and 0 bases at J, with 7 bases between the two ends. The CDR3 spells CASSVGGSSYEQYF. The CDR3 DNA reads as TGTGCCAGCAGCGTAGGAGGATCCTCCTACGAGCAGTACTTC. Full variable domain (missing parts from reference TRBV9 and TRBJ2-7): DSGVTQTPKHLITATGQRVTLRCSPRSGDLSVYWYQQSLDQGLQFLIQYYNGEERAKGNILERFSAQQFPDLHSELNLSSLELGDSALYFCASSVGGSSYEQYFGPGTRLTVT.

The chain is built from TRBV7-2 and TRBJ2-7; D uncertain. The CDR3 runs to 14 residues. V lost 3 bases and J 4 bases, leaving 13 bases between the germline ends. Germline V gene data show CDR1 as SGHTA and CDR2 as FQGNSA. The CDR3 DNA reads as TGTGCCAGCAGCTTGGGCTCCCTACGTTACGAGCAGTACTTC. Its protein product is CASSLGSLRYEQYF. The full variable domain, its missing parts supplied by reference TRBV7-2 and TRBJ2-7, is GAGVSQSPSNKVTEKGKDVELRCDPISGHTALYWYRQSLGQGLEFLIYFQGNSAPDKSGLPSDRFSAERTGGSVSTLTIQRTQQEDSAVYLCASSLGSLRYEQYFGPGTRLTVT.

The table lists this clonotype with a few counts. The genes are TRBV6-6 and TRBJ1-1; the D is unclear. Trimming removed 4 bases at V and 1 base at J, with 10 bases between. There are 14 residues in the CDR3. Germline loops: CDR1 MNHNY, CDR2 SVGAGI (reference sequence). The CDR3 is CASSSLTENTEAFF. CDR3 sequence (DNA): TGTGCCAGCAGTTCTTTAACTGAGAACACTGAAGCTTTCTTT.

The chain carries TRBV14 and TRBJ1-1, with 7 bases lining up with TRBD1. The V gene's germline CDR1 is SGHDN and CDR2 FVKESK. With 4 bases clipped from V and 7 bases from J, the junction kept 6 bases outside the gene matches. The CDR3 contains 13 residues. The CDR3 here is CASSPIRQGEAFF. The DNA of the CDR3 is TGTGCCAGCAGCCCCATTAGACAGGGTGAAGCTTTCTTT.

This sequence joins TRBV7-6 and TRBJ2-3; D may be TRBD2 (6 bases). Germline CDR1 is SGHVS and CDR2 is FNYEAQ. V was pared by 5 bases and J by 0 bases, with 18 bases between. The CDR3 runs 17 residues. CDR3 nucleotide sequence: TGTGCCAGCAGCCCGCGGTCAGGTGCGGGGAGCACAGATACGCAGTATTTT. It is translated as CASSPRSGAGSTDTQYF.

Written as DNA, the CDR3 is TGCAGCGCGTTTGGGGACAGACCCTACGAGCAGTACTTC. This gives the protein CSAFGDRPYEQYF. This chain joins TRBV29-1 and TRBJ2-7, with 7 bases matching TRBD1. This CDR3 has 13 residues. The V gene's germline CDR1 is SQVTM and CDR2 ANQGSEA. The junction had 8 bases not matched to a gene; V was cut back by 7 bases and J by 2 bases.

The chain employs TRBV20-1 and TRBJ2-1, with TRBD2 as a possible D gene (5 bases). Trimming shortened V by 3 bases and J by 4 bases, and 16 bases separated the two germline ends. Germline CDR1 reads DFQATT; CDR2 reads SNEGSKA (reference sequence). This CDR3 has 15 amino acids. This chain's CDR3 is CSASRYGGNYNEQFF. DNA of the CDR3: TGCAGTGCTAGCCGCTATGGAGGAAATTACAATGAGCAGTTCTTC.

This clonotype showed up just a few times. The CDR3 loop is CASSLDGAGQPQHF. CDR3 nucleotides: TGTGCCAGCAGCTTAGATGGGGCTGGGCAGCCCCAGCATTTT. The J gene is TRBJ1-5, the V gene TRBV7-2, with D possibly TRBD1 on 5 matching bases. This CDR3 has 14 residues. In germline, CDR1 is SGHTA, CDR2 FQGNSA. The V end was cut by 1 base, the J end by 7 bases, with 11 bases between.

The rearrangement links TRBV18 to TRBJ1-2; TRBD1 aligns across 8 bases. Trimming at V came to 2 bases and at J to 3 bases, leaving 2 bases not matched to a gene. Germline CDR1 is KGHSH and CDR2 is LQKENI. CDR3 size: 14 residues. The CDR3 sequence: CASSPAGQDYGYTF. As DNA, the CDR3 is TGTGCCAGCTCACCAGCGGGACAGGACTATGGCTACACCTTC. Combining the CDR3 with reference TRBV18 and TRBJ1-2 gives the whole variable domain NAGVMQNPRHLVRRRGQEARLRCSPMKGHSHVYWYRQLPEEGLKFMVYLQKENIIDESGMPKERFSAEFPKEGPSILRIQQVVRGDSAAYFCASSPAGQDYGYTFGSGTRLTVV.

This clonotype was observed a few times. CDR3 DNA: TGTGCCAGCAGTACCCGGCGGGGGAATGAAAAACTGTTTTTT. Its protein product is CASSTRRGNEKLFF. This chain uses TRBV6-2 or TRBV6-3 with TRBJ1-4; D is perhaps TRBD1 (5 bases). V lost 5 bases to trimming and J lost 5 bases, with 12 bases between them. CDR1 MNHEY and CDR2 SVGEGT come from the germline V gene. The CDR3 is made up of 14 amino acids.